The 19 T cell receptor beta chains listed next were all sequenced from one sample in a study of blood T cell repertoires in COVID-19. Clones were read by immunoSEQ multiplex PCR, and TCRdb kept only the in-frame ones, dropping some. Of about 150,000 clones in the sample, 70% to 90% were seen once. Sequenced input: peripheral blood. These receptors all come from a man aged 50 to 59 with active or convalescent COVID-19.

The J gene is TRBJ1-4, the V gene TRBV4-3; 7 bases fit TRBD1. CDR1 LGHNA and CDR2 YSLEER come from the germline V gene. The CDR3 is made up of 19 amino acids. J lost 4 bases, V lost 0 bases, and 14 bases had no gene match. The CDR3: CASSQDTRGYRTRNEKLFF. The CDR3 DNA follows: TGCGCCAGCAGCCAAGACACCAGGGGGTATCGGACCCGTAATGAAAAACTGTTTTTT.

The chain uses TRBV5-5 and TRBJ2-1; D is undetermined. Germline loops: CDR1 SGHKS, CDR2 YYEKEE (reference sequence). This CDR3 region has 12 residues. The V end was cut by 4 bases, the J end by 12 bases, with 14 bases between. CDR3 residues: CASSPLAGRQFF. The CDR3 bases are TGTGCCAGCAGCCCCTTGGCAGGTCGGCAGTTCTTC.

The table lists this clone with a few counts. V and J are TRBV6-5 and TRBJ2-5; D unresolved. In germline, CDR1 is MNHEY, CDR2 SVGAGI. Trimming removed 6 bases from V and 10 bases from J, with 9 bases in between. The CDR3 length is 10 residues. This CDR3 is CASSHTHQYF. The CDR3 DNA reads TGTGCCAGCAGCCATACTCACCAGTACTTC.

The chain has TRBV7-2 and TRBJ2-6; 7 bases fit TRBD2. The CDR3 has 15 residues. The V gene's germline CDR1 is SGHTA and CDR2 FQGNSA. V shed 5 bases, J shed 2 bases, and the junction held 3 bases outside the gene matches. The CDR3 bases are TGTGCCAGCAGCCGCCTAGCGGCTGGGGCCAACGTCCTGACTTTC. Translating it yields CASSRLAAGANVLTF.

The gene calls are TRBV28 and TRBJ2-3; TRBD2 matches 8 bases. Germline V CDR1 and CDR2: MDHEN, SYDVKM. This CDR3 comprises 14 residues. V lost 10 bases to trimming and J lost 4 bases; unmatched junction nucleotides: 10. The CDR3 DNA is TGTGCCACCCTAGGGACTAGGGGCGCAGATACGCAGTATTTT. The encoded protein is CATLGTRGADTQYF.

This clone was detected only a few times. The V gene is TRBV29-1, the J gene TRBJ2-3; 10 bases are a match to TRBD2. The CDR3 consists of 14 residues. Germline lookup yields CDR1 SQVTM and CDR2 ANQGSEA. J gave up 2 bases and V 6 bases, and 5 bases lay outside the gene matches. CDR3 DNA: TGCAGCGTCGGGACTAGCGTTAACACAGATACGCAGTATTTT. This codes for CSVGTSVNTDTQYF.

This clone was observed a handful of times. V is TRBV6-6 and J is TRBJ1-5, with D perhaps TRBD1 (6 bases). From germline, CDR1 is MNHNY and CDR2 SVGAGI (reference sequence). Trimming took off 4 bases at V and 4 bases at J, with 11 bases between the two ends. This CDR3 has 14 amino acids. CDR3 nucleotides: TGTGCCAGCAGTTTGGACAGACCGAATCAGCCCCAGCATTTT. Its translation is CASSLDRPNQPQHF.

V usage is TRBV6-6 and J usage is TRBJ1-6; D is undetermined. The ends were cut back, 2 bases at V and 6 bases at J, with 14 bases in the middle. This CDR3 comprises 16 residues. Germline V CDR1 and CDR2: MNHNY, SVGAGI (reference sequence). The DNA for the CDR3 is TGTGCCAGCAGTTACCTCGGGGAGACGAGTAATTCACCCCTCCACTTT. This sequence encodes CASSYLGETSNSPLHF.

This chain joins TRBV5-6 and TRBJ2-3; 12 positions agree with TRBD2. Germline V gene lookup returns CDR1 SGHDT and CDR2 YYEEEE. The V and J ends lost 3 bases and 7 bases, in that order; junction bases with no gene match: 3. The CDR3 runs to 14 residues. For the CDR3, the DNA is TGTGCCAGCAGCTCTAGCGGGGGGGCCTATACGCAGTATTTT. Protein product: CASSSSGGAYTQYF.

V and J are TRBV4-2 and TRBJ2-1; D gene ambiguous. The CDR3 has 17 amino acids. CDR1 LGHNA and CDR2 YNFKEQ come from the germline V gene. The germline V and J ends were trimmed by 0 bases and 0 bases, with 12 bases remaining between them. CDR3 sequence: CASSQDFTPGSYNEQFF. In nucleotides, the CDR3 is TGTGCCAGCAGCCAAGATTTTACCCCGGGCTCCTACAATGAGCAGTTCTTC.

V is TRBV3-1 (or the pseudogene TRBV3-2) and J is TRBJ1-6, with D tentatively TRBD1 (5 bases). The ends were cut back, 0 bases at V and 7 bases at J, with 7 bases in the middle. Per germline, CDR1 LGHDT and CDR2 YNNKEL (reference sequence). The CDR3 sequence is 14 residues long. The CDR3 nucleotides are TGTGCCAGCAGCCAAGACAGACAGAATTCACCCCTCCACTTT. Translated: CASSQDRQNSPLHF.

The gene calls are TRBV19 and TRBJ2-5; TRBD2 matches 7 bases. CDR3 length: 12 amino acids. The germline V gene has CDR1 LNHDA and CDR2 SQIVND (reference sequence). Trimming cost V 3 bases and J 5 bases; bases outside gene matches: 0. This CDR3 reads CASSMGGETQYF. The DNA of the CDR3 is TGTGCCAGTAGTATGGGGGGGGAGACCCAGTACTTC. Filled out from reference TRBV19 and TRBJ2-5, the complete variable domain reads DGGITQSPKYLFRKEGQNVTLSCEQNLNHDAMYWYRQDPGQGLRLIYYSQIVNDFQKGDIAEGYSVSREKKESFPLTVTSAQKNPTAFYLCASSMGGETQYFGPGTRLLVL.

The V gene is TRBV4-2, the J gene TRBJ2-1; D gene ambiguous. The CDR3 contains 11 residues. Per germline, CDR1 LGHNA and CDR2 YNFKEQ. V lost 3 bases and J lost 6, with 3 bases in between. The CDR3: CASSHINEQFF. CDR3 nucleotides: TGTGCCAGCAGCCACATCAATGAGCAGTTCTTC.

The rearrangement joins TRBV18 to TRBJ1-3, with D possibly being TRBD1 (5 bases). The V gene's germline CDR1 is KGHSH and CDR2 LQKENI. This CDR3 comprises 17 residues. The V and J ends lost 1 base and 0 bases respectively, with 13 bases between them. CDR3 loop: CASSPRVRVASGNTIYF. CDR3 nucleotide sequence: TGTGCCAGCTCACCACGGGTCAGGGTAGCCTCTGGAAACACCATATATTTT.

This chain connects TRBV11-2 to TRBJ2-5, with D possibly TRBD1 on 5 matching bases. Trimming removed 3 bases from V and 2 bases from J, with 13 bases in between. The germline V gene has CDR1 SGHAT and CDR2 FQNNGV. CDR3 length: 15 amino acids. The CDR3 coding sequence is TGTGCCAGCAGCTTTTCGGCAGGGCAACAAGAGACCCAGTACTTC. As protein: CASSFSAGQQETQYF.

This chain uses TRBV5-6 with TRBJ1-4, with D hard to call. Germline V gives CDR1 SGHDT, CDR2 YYEEEE. V was cut by 4 bases and J by 7 bases, with 17 bases left in between. CDR3 length: 15 residues. The CDR3 sequence is CASSLRRLRGEKLFF. The CDR3 nucleotides read TGTGCCAGCAGCCTGAGGAGGCTTCGGGGTGAAAAACTGTTTTTT.

The chain carries TRBV2 and TRBJ1-1; D unclear. Germline V CDR1 and CDR2: SNHLY, FYNNEI. The CDR3 runs 11 residues. V was pared by 3 bases and J by 5 bases, with 4 bases between. The CDR3 bases are TGTGCCAGCAGTGAGCAGACTGAAGCTTTCTTT. The encoded protein is CASSEQTEAFF.

The chain couples TRBV28 to TRBJ1-1; 7 bases agree with TRBD1. After removal of 2 bases from V and 4 bases from J, the junction contained 16 bases not matched to a gene. Germline V gene data show CDR1 as MDHEN and CDR2 as SYDVKM. This CDR3 region has 18 residues. In DNA, the CDR3 is TGTGCCAGCAGTTTACTGTTTTCCCCTCTGGACAGGACCACTGAAGCTTTCTTT. Amino acid sequence: CASSLLFSPLDRTTEAFF.

The rearrangement joins TRBV7-2 to TRBJ1-2, with TRBD1 matching over 10 bases. With 5 bases clipped from V and 5 bases from J, the junction kept 5 bases outside the gene matches. This CDR3 has 14 amino acids. Germline CDR1 reads SGHTA; CDR2 reads FQGNSA. The CDR3 loop reads CASSQPGQGYGYTF. In DNA, the CDR3 is TGTGCCAGCAGCCAACCGGGACAGGGGTATGGCTACACCTTC.